This T cell receptor beta chain stems from a study of blood T cell repertoires in COVID-19. Overall study: Material from acute and convalescent COVID-19 was sourced from the United States, Italy and Spain. PBMCs, B-cell-depleted T cells, or T cells were the source of the cDNA or gDNA that made up the material.

Enrolled during active infection, Seattle patients were then followed longitudinally. Original data processing: Estimation of nucleated cell counts was performed using reference gene primer amplification. Assay used: immunoSEQ multiplex PCR; TCRdb lists only in-frame clones, some missing. V, J and clone size are those of that table, while D and trimming were read from the DNA. The repertoire includes hundreds of thousands of clones, about nine tenths of them detected once, and around 6.6% sits in the top ten. Sequencing was done on a sample of peripheral blood. The TCR originated in a woman between 70 and 85 years old with COVID-19, enrolled during active disease.

The CDR3 DNA follows: TGTGCCAGCAGTTTATCTTGGGACAGGGGGGACACTGAAGCTTTCTTT. It yields the protein CASSLSWDRGDTEAFF. The chain carries TRBV27 and TRBJ1-1, with 11 positions matching TRBD1. Unmatched junction bases numbered 3, after V lost 0 bases and J lost 3 bases. The CDR3 extends over 16 amino acids. The germline V gene has CDR1 MNHEY and CDR2 SMNVEV (reference sequence).